One sample yielded the 26 T cell receptor beta chains listed below, sequenced in a study of cytomegalovirus exposure and HLA in healthy donors. 13 Jbeta primers and 60 Vbeta primers were used for the PCR. The method was immunoSEQ multiplex PCR; TCRdb's version includes in-frame clones alone and lacks a portion of them. The sample contains about 99,000 clones, 65% to 85% of which appear only once. Specimen: PBMCs. These receptors were obtained from a man aged 45-60 years in good health and CMV-seropositive.

DNA for the CDR3: TGTGCCAGCAGTGAAAGTTGGTTAGCGGGAGGCGCAGATACGCAGTATTTT. This encodes CASSESWLAGGADTQYF. This sequence joins TRBV6-1 and TRBJ2-3; 10 bases align to TRBD2. In germline, CDR1 is MNHNS, CDR2 SASEGT. The V segment lost 2 bases and the J segment 4 bases; nucleotides outside the gene matches: 9. CDR3 length: 17 amino acids.

This sequence joins TRBV10-1 and TRBJ2-3; TRBD2 aligns across 11 bases. The V segment lost 3 bases and the J segment 4 bases; nucleotides outside the gene matches: 6. CDR1 is WNHNN and CDR2 is SYGVQD in the germline V gene (reference sequence). This CDR3 has 16 residues. CDR3 region: CASSEFTSGSPDTQYF. DNA of the CDR3: TGCGCCAGCAGTGAATTTACTAGCGGGAGTCCAGATACGCAGTATTTT.

This sequence joins TRBV6-6 and TRBJ2-5; 13 bases agree with TRBD2. The germline gives CDR1 MNHNY, CDR2 SVGAGI (reference sequence). V lost 10 bases, J lost 3 bases, and 2 bases stayed unmatched. The CDR3 runs to 13 residues. The CDR3 nucleotides are TGTGCCACCGGACTAGCGGGAGAAGAGACCCAGTACTTC. It yields the protein CATGLAGEETQYF.

This clone was found once. The rearrangement uses TRBV6-6 and TRBJ2-7; 7 nucleotides align to TRBD1. CDR1 and CDR2 from the germline V gene are MNHNY and SVGAGI (reference sequence). CDR3 length equals 15 residues. With 6 bases clipped from V and 2 bases from J, the junction kept 10 bases outside the gene matches. CDR3 protein: CASSQGWGTAYEQYF. CDR3 nucleotides: TGTGCCAGCAGCCAGGGGTGGGGGACAGCCTACGAGCAGTACTTC.

The V call is TRBV28, the J call TRBJ2-7, with 10 bases fitting TRBD1. Germline assignment: CDR1 MDHEN and CDR2 SYDVKM. The CDR3 is 15 residues long. With V trimmed by 1 base and J by 5 bases, 5 bases remained unmatched. CDR3: CASSLLGTGANEQYF. CDR3 bases: TGTGCCAGCAGTTTATTAGGGACAGGGGCCAACGAGCAGTACTTC.

The chain couples TRBV6-1 to TRBJ2-7; 10 bases line up with TRBD1. The CDR3 is made up of 15 amino acids. From germline, CDR1 is MNHNS and CDR2 SASEGT. The V and J ends lost 2 bases and 3 bases, in that order; junction bases with no gene match: 4. The CDR3 is CASSESWTGGYEQYF. The CDR3 DNA is TGTGCCAGCAGTGAATCGTGGACAGGGGGCTACGAGCAGTACTTC.

On this clone itself: Other DNA sequences in this specimen translate into the identical CDR3. The chain uses TRBV4-1 and TRBJ2-5, with 9 bases that match TRBD2. With V trimmed by 1 base and J by 3 bases, 3 bases remained unmatched. The germline gives CDR1 MGHRA, CDR2 YSYEKL. The CDR3 spans 15 residues. The CDR3 spells CASSQGRGGEETQYF. Here the CDR3 DNA reads TGCGCCAGCAGCCAAGGGCGGGGGGGGGAAGAGACCCAGTACTTC.

In this sample, this clone turned up a few times. The rearrangement joins TRBV28 to TRBJ2-7; D is unclear. V was pared by 5 bases and J by 4 bases, with 15 bases between. Germline CDR1 MDHEN, CDR2 SYDVKM. There are 14 residues in the CDR3. The CDR3 DNA is TGTGCCAGCAGTGCTGGTGGTGGCAGTTACGAGCAGTACTTC. This encodes CASSAGGGSYEQYF.

Remarks on this clone: Compared with germline, one end of the junction differs, possibly owing to a read error. This chain joins TRBV7-9 and TRBJ2-7; the D gene is possibly TRBD2 (6 bases). There are 14 residues in the CDR3. From germline, CDR1 is SEHNR and CDR2 FQNEAQ (reference sequence). The CDR3 nucleotides are TGTTCCAGCAGCTTAGTCGGGCGGGGAGACGAGCAGTACTTC. Its protein is CSSSLVGRGDEQYF.

This clone occurred once. The chain carries TRBV9 and TRBJ1-2; D remains unclear. Per germline, CDR1 SGDLS and CDR2 YYNGEE. This CDR3 region has 13 residues. The V gene lost 3 bases and the J gene lost 6 bases, with 12 bases spanning the gap. The CDR3 is CASSARPEDGYTF. Written as DNA, the CDR3 is TGTGCCAGCAGCGCTCGGCCTGAGGATGGCTACACCTTC.

The CDR3 loop is CASSQDTGGYTF. In DNA form, the CDR3 reads TGTGCCAGCAGCCAAGATACTGGTGGCTACACCTTC. The chain carries TRBV4-2 and TRBJ1-2; D uncertain. Deletions cut 0 bases from V and 7 bases from J, with 6 bases between. Germline assignment: CDR1 LGHNA and CDR2 YNFKEQ. The CDR3 has 12 amino acids.

The V gene is TRBV11-2, the J gene TRBJ2-7, with D tentatively TRBD1 (6 bases). V lost 2 bases, J lost 7 bases, and 18 bases lay in between. The CDR3 runs to 15 residues. Germline V CDR1 and CDR2: SGHAT, FQNNGV. The CDR3 sequence is CASSLLFSGTLEQYF. The CDR3 nucleotides read TGTGCCAGCAGCTTACTCTTTTCTGGGACATTGGAGCAGTACTTC.

The chain recombines TRBV28 with TRBJ2-1; 13 bases agree with TRBD2. The CDR3 consists of 17 residues. From germline, CDR1 is MDHEN and CDR2 SYDVKM. V gave up 7 bases and J gave up 5 bases; unmatched junction bases: 11. The CDR3 DNA sequence: TGTGCCAGCACCATTGGGGGACTAGCGGGAACTCACAATGAGCAGTTCTTC. Translation gives CASTIGGLAGTHNEQFF.

The chain joins TRBV4-2 to TRBJ2-1; 8 nucleotides agree with TRBD2. This CDR3 is built from 17 residues. Germline CDR1 is LGHNA and CDR2 is YNFKEQ. The V and J ends lost 1 base and 3 bases, in that order; junction bases with no gene match: 8. Here the CDR3 reads CASSQGPPGTSYNEQFF. The DNA for the CDR3 is TGTGCCAGCAGCCAAGGACCCCCGGGGACTAGCTACAATGAGCAGTTCTTC.

This rearrangement joins TRBV25-1 to TRBJ2-7, with TRBD1 matching 9 bases. The CDR3 length is 14 residues. V lost 5 bases to trimming and J lost 3 bases; unmatched junction nucleotides: 5. Germline CDR1 reads MGHDK; CDR2 reads SYGVNS. The CDR3 nucleotides are TGTGCCAGCAGTCCGGGACAGGGCAACTACGAGCAGTACTTC. Translated, it gives CASSPGQGNYEQYF.

V gene TRBV28 combines with J gene TRBJ2-2; a weak D match, TRBD1 (5 bases). The ends were cut back, 3 bases at V and 6 bases at J, with 11 bases in the middle. The CDR3 length is 14 residues. Germline-derived CDR1 and CDR2 are MDHEN and SYDVKM. The DNA of the CDR3 is TGTGCCAGCAGTTTCAGGGTCTTAGCCGGGGAGCTGTTTTTT. Translation: CASSFRVLAGELFF.

The CDR3 DNA reads as TGTGCCAGCAGGATACTCGGACAGGGCAATGAAAAACTGTTTTTT. It yields the protein CASRILGQGNEKLFF. V and J are TRBV2 and TRBJ1-4, with 8 positions matching TRBD1. The CDR3 has 15 residues. The J segment lost 5 bases and the V segment lost 6 bases, leaving 8 bases of the junction unmatched. Per the germline V gene, CDR1 is SNHLY and CDR2 is FYNNEI. Full variable domain (rest looked up from reference TRBV2 and TRBJ1-4): EPEVTQTPSHQVTQMGQEVILRCVPISNHLYFYWYRQILGQKVEFLVSFYNNEISEKSEIFDDQFSVERPDGSNFTLKIRSTKLEDSAMYFCASRILGQGNEKLFFGSGTQLSVL.

CDR3 region: CASSYNSGLGEQYF. CDR3 DNA: TGTGCCAGCAGCTATAATAGCGGCCTGGGAGAGCAGTACTTC. The chain couples TRBV11-2 to TRBJ2-7; possibly TRBD2 for D (6 bases). Trimming shortened V by 4 bases and J by 7 bases, and 17 bases separated the two germline ends. Germline values: CDR1 SGHAT, CDR2 FQNNGV. There are 14 residues in the CDR3.

The chain uses TRBV15 and TRBJ2-7; TRBD1 matches 9 bases. Germline lookup yields CDR1 LNHNV and CDR2 YYDKDF (reference sequence). With 1 base clipped from V and 6 bases from J, the junction kept 7 bases outside the gene matches. The CDR3 is 15 residues long. CDR3 sequence reads: CATSRVTGGSFEQYF. The DNA of the CDR3 is TGTGCCACCAGCAGAGTCACAGGGGGCTCTTTCGAGCAGTACTTC.

About this clone: The sample contains more than one DNA sequence encoding this CDR3. This chain connects TRBV27 to TRBJ2-7, with a weak D call TRBD1 (5 bases). Trimming cost V 2 bases and J 2 bases, with 7 bases left between them. The CDR3 is 13 residues long. Germline V lookup: CDR1 MNHEY, CDR2 SMNVEV (reference sequence). The CDR3 nucleotides read TGTGCCAGCAGTTTAGCAGGGCCCTACGAGCAGTACTTC. It codes for CASSLAGPYEQYF.

The genes are TRBV7-6 and TRBJ2-2; possible D gene TRBD1, 5 bases. Germline V lookup: CDR1 SGHVS, CDR2 FNYEAQ. V lost 1 base and J 6 bases, leaving 12 bases between the germline ends. This CDR3 is 15 amino acids long. The CDR3 loop is CASSLGSQGPGELFF. Written as DNA, the CDR3 is TGTGCCAGCAGCTTAGGGAGTCAGGGTCCCGGGGAGCTGTTTTTT.

This chain links TRBV29-1 with TRBJ2-1, with TRBD2 matching over 10 bases. The CDR3 runs to 14 residues. The junction had 10 bases not matched to a gene; V was cut back by 6 bases and J by 8 bases. CDR1 and CDR2 (germline): SQVTM, ANQGSEA. DNA for the CDR3: TGCAGCGTCGAAACTAGCGGGACTCTTTATGAGCAGTTCTTC. Translation gives CSVETSGTLYEQFF.

This chain links TRBV4-3 with TRBJ2-1; 8 positions match TRBD2. This CDR3 region has 13 residues. Germline lookup yields CDR1 LGHNA and CDR2 YSLEER. With 1 base clipped from V and 11 bases from J, the junction kept 4 bases outside the gene matches. The CDR3 sequence: CASSQGLANQQFF. The CDR3 coding sequence is TGCGCCAGCAGCCAAGGACTAGCGAACCAGCAGTTCTTC.

CDR3 residues: CASSFGTAYEQYF. CDR3 in DNA: TGTGCCAGCAGTTTTGGGACAGCCTACGAGCAGTACTTC. The rearrangement links TRBV27 to TRBJ2-7; TRBD1 aligns across 7 bases. CDR1 MNHEY and CDR2 SMNVEV come from the germline V gene (reference sequence). V lost 3 bases to trimming and J lost 2 bases; unmatched junction nucleotides: 1. CDR3 length equals 13 residues.

This chain uses TRBV30 with TRBJ2-7; TRBD2 is a possible D gene (6 bases). CDR1 and CDR2 (germline): GTSNPN, SVGIG (reference sequence). The CDR3 sequence is 14 residues long. The ends were cut back, 3 bases at V and 2 bases at J, with 14 bases in the middle. The CDR3 here is CAWRGGSFPYEQYF. The DNA of the CDR3 is TGTGCCTGGAGGGGAGGCAGTTTCCCCTACGAGCAGTACTTC.

A few counts support this clone. The V gene is TRBV30, the J gene TRBJ2-7; perhaps TRBD1 as D (6 bases). CDR1 and CDR2 from the germline V gene are GTSNPN and SVGIG (reference sequence). Deletions cut 1 base from V and 3 bases from J, with 10 bases between. The CDR3 sequence is 13 residues long. The chain's CDR3 is CAWSEGRGYEQYF. CDR3 DNA sequence: TGTGCCTGGAGTGAAGGCAGGGGCTACGAGCAGTACTTC.